A selection of T cell receptor beta chains follows, all from one sample in a study of cytomegalovirus exposure and HLA in healthy donors. The assay was immunoSEQ multiplex PCR, and TCRdb's table has in-frame clones only and misses some. The repertoire holds roughly 180,000 clones, with about 83% as singletons. The sequenced sample was PBMCs. All receptors derive from a girl between 5 and 17 years old in good health and CMV-seropositive. The CDR3 runs from the conserved cysteine through the conserved F or W. Fields, in order: V gene, clone size, D gene, J gene, CDR3 DNA, CDR3 protein. D genes are given only for firm matches. For some rows the clone size is stated as once, few or many, or as a class when expanded; others skip it.

>TRBV30|-|TRBD1|TRBJ1-3
TGTGCCTGGGAATGGGACAGCTACGGAAGCACCATATATTTT
CAWEWDSYGSTIYF
>TRBV10-3|-|TRBD1|TRBJ2-7
TGTGCCATCAGTGACGGGACAGCTAGCTACGAGCAGTACTTC
CAISDGTASYEQYF
>TRBV6-1|-|-|TRBJ2-7
TGTGCCAGCAGCGCCTGGGCCCAATACGAGCAGTACTTC
CASSAWAQYEQYF
>TRBV9|-|-|TRBJ1-2
TGTGCCAGCAGCGTAGCGGGAGAGTATGGCTACACCTTC
CASSVAGEYGYTF
>TRBV27|-|-|TRBJ2-7
TGTGCCAGCAGTTGGGACTCGTCCTCCTACGAGCAGTACTTC
CASSWDSSSYEQYF
>TRBV6-5|-|-|TRBJ2-6
TGTGCCAGCAGTTACTCGAGTCAATCTGGGGCCAACGTCCTGACTTTC
CASSYSSQSGANVLTF
>TRBV27|-|-|TRBJ2-1
TGTGCCAGCAGTTTCCCAGGTTCCTACAATGAGCAGTTCTTC
CASSFPGSYNEQFF
>TRBV9|once|-|TRBJ1-3
TGTGCCAGCAGCGTAGCCTCCTACTCTGGAAACACCATATATTTT
CASSVASYSGNTIYF
>TRBV27|-|-|TRBJ1-1
TGTGCCAGCAGTTTTCGGGAAATGAACACTGAAGCTTTCTTT
CASSFREMNTEAFF
>TRBV12-5|-|-|TRBJ1-2
TGTGCTAGTGGTTCCAGGGGTCGGGTCTATGGCTACACCTTC
CASGSRGRVYGYTF
>TRBV18|-|TRBD1|TRBJ1-2
TGTGCCAGCTCAACAGCAGGGGGCGATGGCTACACCTTC
CASSTAGGDGYTF
>TRBV9|-|-|TRBJ2-1
TGTGCCAGCAGCCCCCGAGGCAGTCCGGGGATCTTCTCCTACAATGAGCAGTTCTTC
CASSPRGSPGIFSYNEQFF
>TRBV11-2|-|-|TRBJ1-5
TGTGCCAGCAGTCGTGGGACACGCCTTAGCAATCAGCCCCAGCATTTT
CASSRGTRLSNQPQHF
>TRBV9|few|TRBD2|TRBJ2-3
TGTGCCAGCAGCGTAGTGGGACTAGCGGGGCCTTCTAGCACAGATACGCAGTATTTT
CASSVVGLAGPSSTDTQYF
>TRBV2|few|-|TRBJ2-3
TGTGCCAGCAGTGCCGGGACACATAGCACAGATACGCAGTATTTT
CASSAGTHSTDTQYF
>TRBV4-1|-|TRBD2|TRBJ2-4
TGCGCCAGCAGCCAAGGGGCGGGGGGGAACATTCAGTACTTC
CASSQGAGGNIQYF
>TRBV5-1|-|-|TRBJ2-7
TGCGCCAGCAGCTTAGACAGATACCTTTACGAGCAGTACTTC
CASSLDRYLYEQYF
>TRBV27|-|-|TRBJ2-3
TGTGCCAGCAGTCATAACGGGGGTTTAAATACGCAGTATTTT
CASSHNGGLNTQYF
>TRBV6-5|-|TRBD1|TRBJ1-2
TGTGCCAGCAGGCCGACAGGGGGCGATGGCTACACCTTC
CASRPTGGDGYTF
>TRBV7-9|-|-|TRBJ2-6
TGTGCCAGCAGCTTAGGATACAGGGCTGGGGCCAACGTCCTGACTTTC
CASSLGYRAGANVLTF
>TRBV28|-|-|TRBJ1-1
TGTGCCAGCAGTTCACTGGGGGGAGGGAACACTGAAGCTTTCTTT
CASSSLGGGNTEAFF
>TRBV9|-|-|TRBJ1-2
TGTGCCAGCAGCGTAGCTAAAAACCATGGCTACACCTTC
CASSVAKNHGYTF
>TRBV11-3|-|TRBD1|TRBJ1-6
TGTGCCAGCAGCCCGCCGGGACAGTATAATTCACCCCTCCACTTT
CASSPPGQYNSPLHF